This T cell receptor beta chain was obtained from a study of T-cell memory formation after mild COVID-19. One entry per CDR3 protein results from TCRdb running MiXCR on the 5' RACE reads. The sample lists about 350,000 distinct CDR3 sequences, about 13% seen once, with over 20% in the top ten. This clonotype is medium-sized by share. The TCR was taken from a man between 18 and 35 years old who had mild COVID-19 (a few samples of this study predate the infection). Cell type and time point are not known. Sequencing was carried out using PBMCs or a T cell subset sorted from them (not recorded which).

The CDR3 coding sequence is TGTGCCAGCAGTGGGACAGGGGGCACAGATACGCAGTATTTT. Protein: CASSGTGGTDTQYF. The chain recombines TRBV6-4 with TRBJ2-3, with 9 bases lining up with TRBD1. The CDR3 spans 14 residues. Germline lookup yields CDR1 MRHNA and CDR2 SNTAGT. V lost 4 bases and J lost 1; bases outside the gene matches: 0.